The rows below give T cell receptor beta chains drawn from one sample of a study of molecular identifiers for immune sequencing clone quantification. TCRdb redid the calling of the PCR reads with MiXCR, one entry per CDR3 protein. The repertoire has about 97,000 distinct CDR3 sequences, about 35% of them found once; the top ten carry approximately 9.8%. The sample was naive CD8+ T cells from blood, with Jurkat cell RNA spiked in. The receptors derive from a human donor in good health. Some libraries in this study had Jurkat cell RNA spiked in. Both conserved end residues are part of each CDR3. D genes are given only for firm matches. Part of the rows lack a size; the others show once, few, many or a class for expanded clones.

j_gene,d_gene,v_gene,abundance,CDR3nt,CDR3aa
TRBJ2-7,TRBD2,TRBV3-1,few,TGTGCCAGCAGCCAAGTGGCTAGCGGGAGCTACGAGCAGTACTTC,CASSQVASGSYEQYF
TRBJ1-1,-,TRBV2,-,TGTGCCAGCACCTATACGGACAGAGACACTGAAGCTTTCTTT,CASTYTDRDTEAFF
TRBJ2-1,-,TRBV6-8,many,TGTGCCAGCAGTTACTCGGGGTCGCACCCGATAACAAAATTCTTC,CASSYSGSHPITKFF
TRBJ2-7,-,TRBV16,-,TGTGCCAGCAGCCCCCAGTCCATCAGGGACGAGCAGTACTTC,CASSPQSIRDEQYF
TRBJ2-7,TRBD1,TRBV5-1,-,TGCGCCAGCACGCAGGGACAGGTCGACTACGAGCAGTACTTC,CASTQGQVDYEQYF
TRBJ2-2,-,TRBV28,few,TGTGCCAGCCGCGGGACAACGAACACCGGGGAGCTGTTTTTT,CASRGTTNTGELFF
TRBJ2-3,-,TRBV4-3,few,TGCGCCAGCAGCATATACGGACAGAGCACAGATACGCAGTATTTT,CASSIYGQSTDTQYF
TRBJ2-7,-,TRBV6-5,few,TGTGCCAGCAGTTACTCGTACTCCTACGAGCAGTACTTC,CASSYSYSYEQYF
TRBJ2-2,-,TRBV30,few,TGTGCCTGGGAAGACACCGGGGAGCTGTTTTTT,CAWEDTGELFF
TRBJ1-1,TRBD1,TRBV5-1,-,TGCGCCAGCAGCTTGGCCCCCGGGGACAGGGCGCACACTGAAGCTTTCTTT,CASSLAPGDRAHTEAFF
TRBJ1-1,-,TRBV5-6,-,TGTGCCAGCAGCTCCCTTCCAGGGGCGCAGAACACTGAAGCTTTCTTT,CASSSLPGAQNTEAFF
TRBJ1-6,TRBD1,TRBV19,many,TGTGCCAGTAGGACAGGGGGGAATTCACCCCTCCACTTT,CASRTGGNSPLHF
TRBJ1-1,-,TRBV5-1,-,TGCGCCAGCAGGTTAGTACAGGCGGCTGAAGCTTTCTTT,CASRLVQAAEAFF
TRBJ2-7,-,TRBV19,-,TGTGCCAGTAGTATAGTGCCCGGGACGTGGGGATACGAGCAGTACTTC,CASSIVPGTWGYEQYF
TRBJ2-2,-,TRBV3-1,many,TGTGCCAGCAGTTCAACGGGACGGAACACCGGGGAGCTGTTTTTT,CASSSTGRNTGELFF
TRBJ2-1,-,TRBV25-1,-,TGTGCCAGCAGTGAGAAGGGGCGTGAGCAGTTCTTC,CASSEKGREQFF
TRBJ2-7,TRBD2,TRBV4-2,-,TGTGCCAGCAGCCTCTCTAGCGGGGGATACTACGAGCAGTACTTC,CASSLSSGGYYEQYF
TRBJ2-7,-,TRBV4-1,-,TGCGCCAGCAGCCAAGTGGCCGGAGGACAGTCCTACGAGCAGTACTTC,CASSQVAGGQSYEQYF
TRBJ1-4,-,TRBV10-2,few,TGCGCCAGCAATGGGAGCCCTAATGAAAAACTGTTTTTT,CASNGSPNEKLFF
TRBJ2-7,-,TRBV27,-,TGTGCCAGCGGCTACGCATACCCGGCCTACGAGCAGTACTTC,CASGYAYPAYEQYF
TRBJ1-2,-,TRBV5-1,-,TGCGCCAGCAGCCCAGGGGCAAACTATGGCTACTCCTTC,CASSPGANYGYSF
TRBJ2-7,-,TRBV6-5,-,TGTGCCTGCTGTTATGCACTTGGGGTTTCCTACGTGCTGTACTTC,CACCYALGVSYVLYF
TRBJ2-1,-,TRBV6-5,-,TGTGCCAGCACCCCAGGATTGGGGATTAACAATGAGCAGTTCTTC,CASTPGLGINNEQFF
TRBJ2-3,-,TRBV9,few,TGTGCCAGCAGCGTAGAGGCAGGGGGGTACACAGATACGCAGTATTTT,CASSVEAGGYTDTQYF
TRBJ2-2,-,TRBV4-3,-,TGCGCCAGCAGCCCGCCCGGGCGGGGCTTCGGGGAGCTGTTTTTT,CASSPPGRGFGELFF
TRBJ2-5,-,TRBV5-6,few,TGTGCCAGCAGCTTGACTGCGCGGCATAGTGAGACCCAGTACTTC,CASSLTARHSETQYF
TRBJ2-2,TRBD1,TRBV20-1,few,TGCAGTGCCTCGGGACAGGACTCGAACGGGGAGCTGTTTTTT,CSASGQDSNGELFF
TRBJ2-4,-,TRBV14,many,TGTGCCAGCAGCCAAGATGATCCGATAATTCAGTACTTC,CASSQDDPIIQYF
TRBJ2-7,TRBD1,TRBV29-1,-,TGCAGCGTGAGGGGACAGGGGGGCGAGCAGTACTTC,CSVRGQGGEQYF
TRBJ2-4,-,TRBV10-3,-,TGTGCCATCAGAAACCTAGCCAAAAACATTCAGTACTTC,CAIRNLAKNIQYF
TRBJ1-5,-,TRBV10-3,many,TGTGCCTCCAACCAGGCTCCCGGGGGAGGACAGAATCAGCCCCAGCATTTT,CASNQAPGGGQNQPQHF
TRBJ2-7,-,TRBV4-2,once,TGTGCCAGCAGCCACACTCAGGGGCCCTCCAACGAGCAGTACTTC,CASSHTQGPSNEQYF